The rows below give T cell receptor beta chains drawn from one sample of a study of T-cell memory formation after mild COVID-19. Each CDR3 protein gets one entry after TCRdb re-called the 5' RACE reads with MiXCR. Counted here are 400,000 or so distinct CDR3 sequences, 20% occurring once; the ten biggest clones make up around 8.4%. Sequences were obtained from PBMCs or a T cell subset sorted from them (not recorded which). These receptors were taken from an adult woman who had mild COVID-19 (a few samples of this study predate the infection). Cell type and time point are not known. The conserved cysteine and the conserved F or W are not part of the CDR3 here.

17,TRBV12-3/TRBV12-4,ASSSSPILTSGSQETQY
14,TRBV6-5,ASSYSRSGQSYEQY
12,TRBV30,AWSVGRGDREQF
14,TRBV27,ASSHRVPYSNQPQH
12,TRBV6-4,ASSDSGGYDTQY
12,TRBV7-2,ASSYRDSNSPLH
9,TRBV7-9,ASREGETQY
12,TRBV2,ASSAGTMNTEAF
14,TRBV7-2,ASSVPRGLREETQY
11,TRBV18,RRRPSNTGELF
12,TRBV12-3/TRBV12-4,ASSPRRALWGYT
15,TRBV7-8,ASSHWRGTGDYNEQF
14,TRBV7-8,ASSWYSGGPEETQY
15,TRBV2,ASLGLAAPPNTGELF
10,TRBV12-3/TRBV12-4,ASSGGQETQY
14,TRBV3-1,ASSHAVGWSGETQY
15,TRBV27,ASSRAGRGIVGYEQY
12,TRBV19,ASSAASYYNEQF
13,TRBV12-3/TRBV12-4,ASRGLTKVPDTQY
13,TRBV7-9,ASSLVLAVLDTQY
14,TRBV7-7,ASSSRTSGRGETQY
10,TRBV2,ASSREGFGYT
16,TRBV10-2,ASIRRTSGDANTGELF
14,TRBV7-6,ASSLAPGQGIYEQY
10,TRBV19,ASSGGTYGYT
13,TRBV6-6,ASIPGQASSDTQY
14,TRBV19,ASSRAVINSNQPQH
12,TRBV30,AWSDGLSSYEQY
11,TRBV13,ASSHRDRYEQY
10,TRBV11-1,ASSLGSHEQF
10,TRBV20-1,SAREGPDTQY
15,TRBV4-2,ASSQEEDSGLTDTQY
12,TRBV7-2,ASSFRQLNQPQH
14,TRBV13,ASSQTGESSYNEQF
15,TRBV7-9,ASSPGLAGAGRDTQY
15,TRBV5-1,ASSLESSGTGAYEQY
11,TRBV2,ASSRDSLGEQY
12,TRBV7-2,ASSLGQGMGTQY
11,TRBV12-3/TRBV12-4,ASRLGTEETQY
12,TRBV24-1,ATMGRAGKETQY
11,TRBV20-1,SAREGLNTEAF
14,TRBV24-1,ATSTRRHISNQPQH